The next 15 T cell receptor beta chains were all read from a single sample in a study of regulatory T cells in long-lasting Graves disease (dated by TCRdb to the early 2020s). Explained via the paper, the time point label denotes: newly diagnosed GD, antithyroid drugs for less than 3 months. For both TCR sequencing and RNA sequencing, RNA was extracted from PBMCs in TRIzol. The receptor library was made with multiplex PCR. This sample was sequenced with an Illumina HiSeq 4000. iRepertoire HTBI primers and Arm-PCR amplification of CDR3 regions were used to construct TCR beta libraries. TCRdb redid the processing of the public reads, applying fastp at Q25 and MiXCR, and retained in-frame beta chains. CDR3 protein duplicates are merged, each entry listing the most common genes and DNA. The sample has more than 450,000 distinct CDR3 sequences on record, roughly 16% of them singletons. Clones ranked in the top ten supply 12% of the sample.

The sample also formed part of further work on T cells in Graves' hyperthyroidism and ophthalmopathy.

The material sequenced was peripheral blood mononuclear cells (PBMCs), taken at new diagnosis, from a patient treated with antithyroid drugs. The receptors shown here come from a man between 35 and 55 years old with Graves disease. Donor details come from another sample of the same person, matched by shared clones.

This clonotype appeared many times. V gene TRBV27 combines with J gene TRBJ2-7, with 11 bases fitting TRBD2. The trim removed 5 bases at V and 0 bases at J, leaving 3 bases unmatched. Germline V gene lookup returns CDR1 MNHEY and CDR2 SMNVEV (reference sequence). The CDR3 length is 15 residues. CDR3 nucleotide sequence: TGTGCCAGCAGTCGCACTAGCGGGGGCTCCTACGAGCAGTACTTC. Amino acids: CASSRTSGGSYEQYF.

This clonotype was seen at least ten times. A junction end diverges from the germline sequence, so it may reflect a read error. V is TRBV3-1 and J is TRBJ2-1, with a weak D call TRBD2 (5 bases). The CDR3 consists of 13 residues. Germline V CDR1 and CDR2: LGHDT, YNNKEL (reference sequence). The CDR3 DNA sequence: TGTGCCAGCAACCAAGGCCCGGGGTCAGGGCAGTTCTTC. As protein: CASNQGPGSGQFF.

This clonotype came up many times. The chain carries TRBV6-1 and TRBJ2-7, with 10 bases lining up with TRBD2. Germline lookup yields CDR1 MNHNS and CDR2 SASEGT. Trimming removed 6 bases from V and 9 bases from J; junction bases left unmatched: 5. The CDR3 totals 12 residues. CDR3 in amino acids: CASRPGLAAQYF. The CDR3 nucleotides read TGTGCCAGCAGGCCTGGACTAGCGGCGCAGTACTTC.

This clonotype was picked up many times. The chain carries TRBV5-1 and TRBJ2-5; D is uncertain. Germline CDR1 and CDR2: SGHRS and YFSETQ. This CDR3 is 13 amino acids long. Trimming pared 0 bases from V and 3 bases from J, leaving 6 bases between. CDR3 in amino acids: CASSLVGKETQYF. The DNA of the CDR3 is TGCGCCAGCAGCTTGGTAGGGAAAGAGACCCAGTACTTC.

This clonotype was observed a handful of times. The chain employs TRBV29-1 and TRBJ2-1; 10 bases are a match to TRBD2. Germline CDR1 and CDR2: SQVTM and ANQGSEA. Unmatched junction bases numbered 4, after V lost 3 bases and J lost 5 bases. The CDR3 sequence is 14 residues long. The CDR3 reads CSVDSGRADNEQFF. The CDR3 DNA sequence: TGCAGCGTTGACAGCGGGAGGGCGGACAATGAGCAGTTCTTC.

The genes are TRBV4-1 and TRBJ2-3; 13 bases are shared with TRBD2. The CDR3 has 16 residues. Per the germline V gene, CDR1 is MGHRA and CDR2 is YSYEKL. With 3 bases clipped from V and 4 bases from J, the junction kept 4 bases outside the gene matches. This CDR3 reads CASSHPGLAGADTQYF. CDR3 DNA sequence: TGCGCCAGCAGCCACCCCGGACTAGCGGGAGCAGATACGCAGTATTTT.

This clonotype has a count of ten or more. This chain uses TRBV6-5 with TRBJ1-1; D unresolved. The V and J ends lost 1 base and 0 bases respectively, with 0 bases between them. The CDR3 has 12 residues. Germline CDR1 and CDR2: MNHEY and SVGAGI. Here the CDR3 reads CASSYLNTEAFF. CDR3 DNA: TGTGCCAGCAGTTACTTGAACACTGAAGCTTTCTTT.

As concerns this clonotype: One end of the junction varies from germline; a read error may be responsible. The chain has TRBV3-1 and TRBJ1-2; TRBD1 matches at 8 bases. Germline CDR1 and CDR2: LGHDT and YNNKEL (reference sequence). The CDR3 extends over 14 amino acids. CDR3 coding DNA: TGTGCTAGCAGCCTCGGGACAGGCGCCTATGGCTACACCTTC. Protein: CASSLGTGAYGYTF.

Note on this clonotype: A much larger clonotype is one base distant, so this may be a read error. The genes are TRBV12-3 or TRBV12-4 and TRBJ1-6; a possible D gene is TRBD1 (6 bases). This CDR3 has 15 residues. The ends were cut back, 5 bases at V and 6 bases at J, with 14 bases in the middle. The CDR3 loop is CASSPSRGGNSPLHF. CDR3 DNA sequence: TGTGCCAGCAGTCCCAGCAGGGGTGGTAATTCACCCCTCCACTTT.

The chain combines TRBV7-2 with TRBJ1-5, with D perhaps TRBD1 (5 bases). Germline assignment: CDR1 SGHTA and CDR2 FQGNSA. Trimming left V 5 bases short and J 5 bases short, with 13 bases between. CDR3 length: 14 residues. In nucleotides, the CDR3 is TGTGCCAGCAGCCAAGTAGGGGTTGATCAGCCCCAGCATTTT. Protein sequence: CASSQVGVDQPQHF. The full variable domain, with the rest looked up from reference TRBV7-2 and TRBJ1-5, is GAGVSQSPSNKVTEKGKDVELRCDPISGHTALYWYRQSLGQGLEFLIYFQGNSAPDKSGLPSDRFSAERTGGSVSTLTIQRTQQEDSAVYLCASSQVGVDQPQHFGDGTRLSIL.

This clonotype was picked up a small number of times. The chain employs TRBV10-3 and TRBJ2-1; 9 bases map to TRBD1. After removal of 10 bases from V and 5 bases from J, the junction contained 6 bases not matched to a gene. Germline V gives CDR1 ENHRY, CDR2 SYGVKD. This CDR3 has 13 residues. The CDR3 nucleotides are TGTGCCAACGGGGACAGGGTAGACAATGAGCAGTTCTTC. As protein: CANGDRVDNEQFF.

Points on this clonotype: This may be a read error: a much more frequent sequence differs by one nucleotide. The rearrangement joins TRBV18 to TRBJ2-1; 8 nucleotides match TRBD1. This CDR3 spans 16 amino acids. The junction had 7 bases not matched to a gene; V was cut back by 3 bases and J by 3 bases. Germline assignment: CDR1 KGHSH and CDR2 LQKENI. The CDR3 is CASSPTGVSFYNEQFF. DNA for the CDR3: TGTGCCAGCTCACCGACAGGGGTCAGCTTCTACAATGAGCAGTTCTTC.

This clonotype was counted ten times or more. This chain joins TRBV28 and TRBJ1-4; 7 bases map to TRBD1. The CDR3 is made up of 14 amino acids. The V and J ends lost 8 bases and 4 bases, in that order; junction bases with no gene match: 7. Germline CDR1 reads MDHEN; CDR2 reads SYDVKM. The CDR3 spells CASEGTENNEKLFF. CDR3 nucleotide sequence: TGTGCCAGCGAAGGGACAGAGAATAATGAAAAACTGTTTTTT.

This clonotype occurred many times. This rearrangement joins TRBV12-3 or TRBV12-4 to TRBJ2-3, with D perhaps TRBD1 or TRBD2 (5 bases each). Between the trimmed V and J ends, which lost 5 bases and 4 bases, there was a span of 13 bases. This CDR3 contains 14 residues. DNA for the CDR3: TGTGCCAGCAGTCGGGACCCCCCGCCAGATACGCAGTATTTT. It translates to CASSRDPPPDTQYF.

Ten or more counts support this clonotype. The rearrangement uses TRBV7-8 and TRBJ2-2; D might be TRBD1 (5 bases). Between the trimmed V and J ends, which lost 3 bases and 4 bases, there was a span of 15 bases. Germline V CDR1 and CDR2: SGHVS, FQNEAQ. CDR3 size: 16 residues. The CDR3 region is CASSLFRGSSTGELFF. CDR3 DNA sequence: TGTGCCAGCAGCTTGTTTAGGGGTTCGTCCACCGGGGAGCTGTTTTTT.